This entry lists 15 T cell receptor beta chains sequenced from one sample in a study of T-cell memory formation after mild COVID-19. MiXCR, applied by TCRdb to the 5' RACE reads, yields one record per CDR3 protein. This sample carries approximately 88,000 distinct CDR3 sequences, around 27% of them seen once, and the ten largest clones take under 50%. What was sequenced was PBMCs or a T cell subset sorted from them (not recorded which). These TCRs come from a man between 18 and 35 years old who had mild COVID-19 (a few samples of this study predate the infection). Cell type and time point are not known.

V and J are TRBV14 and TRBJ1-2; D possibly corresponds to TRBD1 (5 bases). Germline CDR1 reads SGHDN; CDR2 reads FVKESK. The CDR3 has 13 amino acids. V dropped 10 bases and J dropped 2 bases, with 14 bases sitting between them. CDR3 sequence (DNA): TGTGCCACCGATTTGACAGAGAACTATGGCTACACCTTC. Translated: CATDLTENYGYTF.

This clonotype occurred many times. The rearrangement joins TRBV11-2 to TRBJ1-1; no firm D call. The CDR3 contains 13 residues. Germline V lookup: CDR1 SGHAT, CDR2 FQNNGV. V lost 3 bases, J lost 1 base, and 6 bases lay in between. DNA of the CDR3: TGTGCCAGCAGCTTTCGGGGGAACACTGAAGCTTTCTTT. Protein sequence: CASSFRGNTEAFF.

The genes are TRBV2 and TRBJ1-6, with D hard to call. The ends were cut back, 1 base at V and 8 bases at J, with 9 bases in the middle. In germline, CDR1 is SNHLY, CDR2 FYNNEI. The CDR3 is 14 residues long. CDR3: CASSEVTWYSPLHF. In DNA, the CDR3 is TGTGCCAGCAGTGAAGTCACTTGGTATTCACCCCTCCACTTT.

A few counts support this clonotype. CDR3 in DNA: TGTGCCAGCAGCTTATGGAAGGTCGCGAACACCGGGGAGCTGTTTTTT. Translating it yields CASSLWKVANTGELFF. The chain recombines TRBV7-2 with TRBJ2-2; D gene uncertain. CDR3 size: 16 residues. Germline V gene sequence: CDR1 SGHTA, CDR2 FQGNSA. The germline V and J ends were trimmed by 2 bases and 0 bases, with 10 bases remaining between them.

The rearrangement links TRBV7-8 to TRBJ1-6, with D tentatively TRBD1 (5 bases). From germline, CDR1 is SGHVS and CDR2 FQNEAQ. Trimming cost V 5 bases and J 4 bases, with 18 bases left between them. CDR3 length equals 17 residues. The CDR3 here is CASSPWGRGEYNSPLHF. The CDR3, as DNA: TGTGCCAGCAGCCCCTGGGGCAGAGGGGAGTATAATTCACCCCTCCACTTT.

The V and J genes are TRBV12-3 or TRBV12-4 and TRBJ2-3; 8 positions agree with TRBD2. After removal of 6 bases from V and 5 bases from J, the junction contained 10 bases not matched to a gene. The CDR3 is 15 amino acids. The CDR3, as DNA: TGTGCCAGCAGAAGTTCTGGCGGGGGGATAGATACGCAGTATTTT. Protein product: CASRSSGGGIDTQYF.

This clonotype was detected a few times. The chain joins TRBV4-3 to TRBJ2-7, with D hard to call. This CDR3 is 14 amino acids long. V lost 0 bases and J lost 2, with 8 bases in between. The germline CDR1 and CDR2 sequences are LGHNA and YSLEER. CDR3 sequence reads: CASSQEVGTYEQYF. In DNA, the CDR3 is TGCGCCAGCAGCCAAGAAGTTGGTACCTACGAGCAGTACTTC.

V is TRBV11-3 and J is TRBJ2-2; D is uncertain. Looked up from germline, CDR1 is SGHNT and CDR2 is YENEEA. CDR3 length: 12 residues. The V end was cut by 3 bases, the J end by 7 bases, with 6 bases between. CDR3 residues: CASSFFVGELFF. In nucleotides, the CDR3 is TGTGCCAGCAGCTTTTTTGTCGGGGAGCTGTTTTTT.

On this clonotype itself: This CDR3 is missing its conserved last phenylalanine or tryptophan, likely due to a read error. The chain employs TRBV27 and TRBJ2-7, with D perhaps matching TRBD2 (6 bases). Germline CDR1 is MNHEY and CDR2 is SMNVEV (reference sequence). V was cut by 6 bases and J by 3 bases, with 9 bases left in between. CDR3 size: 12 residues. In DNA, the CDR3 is TGTGCCAGCAGGGGACTTCTCTACGAGCAGTACCTC. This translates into CASRGLLYEQYL.

CDR3 DNA: TGTGCCAGCACCATTAGTGGAGAGGACATGAACACTGAAGCTTTCTTT. It codes for CASTISGEDMNTEAFF. The chain uses TRBV7-8 and TRBJ1-1; TRBD1 might be the D (5 bases). Germline CDR1 is SGHVS and CDR2 is FQNEAQ. CDR3 length: 16 amino acids. Trimming left V 7 bases short and J 0 bases short, with 18 bases between.

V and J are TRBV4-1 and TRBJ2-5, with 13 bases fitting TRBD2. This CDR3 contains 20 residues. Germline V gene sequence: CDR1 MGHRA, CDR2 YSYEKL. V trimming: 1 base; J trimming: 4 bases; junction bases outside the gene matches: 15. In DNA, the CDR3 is TGCGCCAGCAGCCAAGGGGGTTCGACTAGCGGGGGGATTATGCGAGAGACCCAGTACTTC. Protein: CASSQGGSTSGGIMRETQYF.

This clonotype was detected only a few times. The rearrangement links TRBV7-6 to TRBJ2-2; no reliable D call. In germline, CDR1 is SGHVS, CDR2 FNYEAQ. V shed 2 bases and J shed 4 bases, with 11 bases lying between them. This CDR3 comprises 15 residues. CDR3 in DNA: TGTGCCAGCAGCTTACAAGGAAGTCCCACCGGGGAGCTGTTTTTT. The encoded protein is CASSLQGSPTGELFF.

CDR3 protein: CASSYRDRGLPQHF. The CDR3 region has the DNA TGTGCCAGCAGTTACCGGGACAGGGGGCTACCCCAGCATTTT. V and J are TRBV25-1 and TRBJ1-5; TRBD1 aligns across 12 bases. The CDR3 runs 14 residues. Germline assignment: CDR1 MGHDK and CDR2 SYGVNS. With V trimmed by 5 bases and J by 10 bases, 6 bases remained unmatched.

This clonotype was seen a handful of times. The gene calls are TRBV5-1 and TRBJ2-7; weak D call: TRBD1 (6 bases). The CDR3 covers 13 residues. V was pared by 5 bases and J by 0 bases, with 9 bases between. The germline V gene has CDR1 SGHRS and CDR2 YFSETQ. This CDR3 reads CASRDSNSYEQYF. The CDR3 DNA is TGCGCCAGCAGGGACAGTAACTCCTACGAGCAGTACTTC.

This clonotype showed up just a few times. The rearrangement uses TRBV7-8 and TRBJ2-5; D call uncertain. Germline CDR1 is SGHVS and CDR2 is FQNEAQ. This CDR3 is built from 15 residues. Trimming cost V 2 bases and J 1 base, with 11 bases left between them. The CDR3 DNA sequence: TGTGCCAGCAGCTTATATCCAATGGTCCAAGAGACCCAGTACTTC. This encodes CASSLYPMVQETQYF.